The rows below give T cell receptor beta chains drawn from one sample of a study of T-cell memory formation after mild COVID-19. In TCRdb, the 5' RACE reads were re-called with MiXCR into one record per CDR3 protein. The sample shows about 140,000 distinct CDR3 sequences, 11% to 15% of them seen only once. Sequencing was carried out using PBMCs or a T cell subset sorted from them (not recorded which). All receptors come from an adult woman who had mild COVID-19 (a few samples of this study predate the infection). Cell type and time point are not known. CDR3s include the opening cysteine and the closing phenylalanine or tryptophan. Fields, in order: D gene, J gene, clone size, V gene, CDR3 protein, CDR3 DNA. The D gene is left open where the match is weak. The size entry is marked missing in some rows and otherwise reads once, few, many or a size class.

TRBD1,TRBJ2-7,-,TRBV4-1,CASSQVDRGYEQYF,TGCGCCAGCAGCCAGGTAGACAGGGGCTACGAGCAGTACTTC
-,TRBJ2-5,-,TRBV19,CASSIRDLGETQYF,TGTGCCAGTAGTATCCGGGACCTAGGAGAGACCCAGTACTTC
TRBD2,TRBJ2-1,-,TRBV7-9,CASSLDGTSGFNEQFF,TGTGCCAGCAGCTTAGATGGGACTAGCGGTTTCAATGAGCAGTTCTTC
-,TRBJ2-3,few,TRBV4-3,CASSQMTVSTDTQYF,TGCGCCAGCAGCCAGATGACTGTTAGCACAGATACGCAGTATTTT
-,TRBJ2-5,-,TRBV2,CASSRLTPQETQYF,TGTGCCAGCAGCCGACTAACACCACAAGAGACCCAGTACTTC
-,TRBJ1-4,few,TRBV4-3,CASSQDRGQNEKLFF,TGCGCCAGCAGCCAAGATCGGGGTCAGAATGAAAAACTGTTTTTT
-,TRBJ1-1,-,TRBV20-1,CSARGDAEAFF,TGCAGTGCTAGAGGGGACGCTGAAGCTTTCTTT
TRBD1,TRBJ2-3,-,TRBV27,CASSLGQGGFTDTQYF,TGTGCCAGCAGTTTGGGACAGGGAGGGTTCACAGATACGCAGTATTTT
-,TRBJ2-7,few,TRBV5-1,CASSLYGVEDEQYF,TGCGCCAGCAGCTTGTACGGGGTGGAGGACGAGCAGTACTTC
TRBD2,TRBJ2-1,few,TRBV19,CASSSRTSEVYNEQFF,TGTGCCAGTAGTTCCCGGACTAGCGAGGTCTACAATGAGCAGTTCTTC
TRBD2,TRBJ2-5,few,TRBV7-9,CASTLGLAGGDQETQYF,TGTGCCAGCACCTTAGGACTAGCGGGGGGAGATCAAGAGACCCAGTACTTC
TRBD1,TRBJ2-7,few,TRBV27,CASSPTGLPGEQYF,TGTGCCAGCAGCCCGACAGGGTTGCCTGGCGAGCAGTACTTC
TRBD1,TRBJ1-4,-,TRBV7-9,CASSSSGGTNEKLFF,TGTGCCAGCAGCTCATCAGGGGGCACTAATGAAAAACTGTTTTTT
-,TRBJ2-1,few,TRBV24-1,CATSGGWDASLNEQFF,TGTGCCACCAGTGGCGGATGGGATGCGAGTCTCAATGAGCAGTTCTTC
TRBD2,TRBJ2-1,few,TRBV4-1,CASSLPRGGLGYEQFF,TGCGCCAGCAGCCTACCTCGGGGGGGGCTGGGGTATGAGCAGTTCTTC
TRBD2,TRBJ2-1,few,TRBV7-3,CASSYLRGGRANEQFF,TGTGCCAGCAGCTACCTTAGGGGCGGGAGGGCCAATGAGCAGTTCTTC
-,TRBJ2-5,-,TRBV6-5,CASSSYSNPTVQETQYF,TGTGCCAGCAGTAGTTACTCGAACCCGACGGTCCAAGAGACCCAGTACTTC
TRBD1,TRBJ1-1,-,TRBV4-3,CASSLRDRGSTEAFF,TGCGCCAGCAGCCTTCGGGACAGGGGGTCGACTGAAGCTTTCTTT
TRBD1,TRBJ2-7,-,TRBV10-3,CAISGQGFSSYEQYF,TGTGCCATCAGTGGACAGGGCTTCTCCTCCTACGAGCAGTACTTC
-,TRBJ1-4,-,TRBV7-8,CASSLEVAGGNEKLFF,TGTGCCAGCAGCTTAGAGGTGGCAGGAGGAAATGAAAAACTGTTTTTT